One T cell receptor (beta chain) is described in this entry. This sample was included in a study of blood T cell repertoires in COVID-19. Study in general: Acute and convalescent COVID-19 specimens originated in the United States, Italy and Spain. Nucleic acid was either cDNA or gDNA, and it came from T cells, B-cell-depleted T cells, or PBMCs.

CDR1 is SGHVS and CDR2 is FQNEAQ in the germline V gene. V lost 5 bases and J lost 8, with 19 bases in between. The CDR3 covers 15 residues. In the source study's methods: Amplified reference gene primers provided the basis for estimating nucleated cell counts. Only in-frame clones appear in the TCRdb table, and some are missing; sequencing was by immunoSEQ multiplex PCR. V, J and clone size are those of that table, while D and trimming were read from the DNA. The table records a few hundred thousand clones, 82% of them present only once. Input material: peripheral blood. V is TRBV7-8 and J is TRBJ2-1; a weak D match, TRBD2 (6 bases). The origin of this receptor is a woman between 18 and 29 years old with acute or convalescent COVID-19. CDR3 in amino acids: CASSPDETSIDEQFF. CDR3 coding DNA: TGTGCCAGCAGCCCGGACGAGACTAGTATCGATGAGCAGTTCTTC.